A single sample is the source of the 22 T cell receptor beta chains below, sequenced in a study of blood T cell repertoires in COVID-19. The assay was immunoSEQ multiplex PCR, and TCRdb's table has in-frame clones only and misses some. The sample has a few hundred thousand clones; approximately 90% are singletons. Specimen: peripheral blood. The receptor source for this set is a man aged 45 to 65 with acute or convalescent COVID-19.

This clone was counted a few times. The chain has TRBV18 and TRBJ1-1; 9 bases fit TRBD1. The CDR3 covers 14 residues. The germline CDR1 and CDR2 sequences are KGHSH and LQKENI. V dropped 5 bases and J dropped 6; count of bases not matched to a gene: 7. CDR3 nucleotides: TGTGCCAGCTCATTGGACAGGGGATGGGCTGAAGCTTTCTTT. Translation: CASSLDRGWAEAFF.

The rearrangement joins TRBV5-6 to TRBJ2-7; 7 nucleotides align to TRBD1. The CDR3 sequence is 16 residues long. Germline V gene data show CDR1 as SGHDT and CDR2 as YYEEEE. The V segment lost 4 bases and the J segment 3 bases; nucleotides outside the gene matches: 13. The CDR3 here is CASSSTRDSLSYEQYF. The CDR3 coding sequence is TGTGCCAGCAGCAGCACTCGGGACAGCCTTAGCTACGAGCAGTACTTC. Full variable domain (outside the CDR3, taken from reference TRBV5-6 and TRBJ2-7): DAGVTQSPTHLIKTRGQQVTLRCSPKSGHDTVSWYQQALGQGPQFIFQYYEEEERQRGNFPDRFSGHQFPNYSSELNVNALLLGDSALYLCASSSTRDSLSYEQYFGPGTRLTVT.

The rearrangement links TRBV6-5 to TRBJ2-5, with D perhaps matching TRBD1 (5 bases). Germline V CDR1 and CDR2: MNHEY, SVGAGI. This CDR3 spans 13 amino acids. V lost 6 bases and J lost 5, with 13 bases in between. CDR3 region: CASRSGNLETQYF. As DNA, the CDR3 is TGTGCCAGCAGGTCAGGGAATTTGGAGACCCAGTACTTC.

For this clone: Different DNA sequences within this sample yield the same CDR3. The J gene is TRBJ2-3, the V gene TRBV5-1; 8 bases are a match to TRBD2. This CDR3 contains 14 residues. Germline V gives CDR1 SGHRS, CDR2 YFSETQ. The J segment lost 0 bases and the V segment lost 5 bases, leaving 2 bases of the junction unmatched. The CDR3 loop is CASSSGGSTDTQYF. The DNA of the CDR3 is TGCGCCAGCAGTTCGGGGGGGAGCACAGATACGCAGTATTTT.

The rearrangement links TRBV19 to TRBJ1-4; 9 positions match TRBD1. V lost 7 bases and J lost 8; bases outside the gene matches: 8. There are 14 residues in the CDR3. Germline lookup yields CDR1 LNHDA and CDR2 SQIVND (reference sequence). CDR3 coding DNA: TGTGCCAGTAAACCGGGACAGGGCCAGGAAAAACTGTTTTTT. Its protein is CASKPGQGQEKLFF.

This chain uses TRBV14 with TRBJ1-4, with D tentatively TRBD1 (5 bases). Trimming shortened V by 0 bases and J by 7 bases, and 12 bases separated the two germline ends. CDR1 is SGHDN, CDR2 FVKESK, per germline. This CDR3 is built from 15 residues. CDR3 bases: TGTGCCAGCAGCCAAGACGGGGTCGGGGGTGAAAAACTGTTTTTT. Translating it yields CASSQDGVGGEKLFF.

This clone came up once. The chain recombines TRBV7-9 with TRBJ1-2; 7 positions match TRBD1. Looked up from germline, CDR1 is SEHNR and CDR2 is FQNEAQ (reference sequence). The CDR3 loop spans 14 amino acids. The J segment lost 4 bases and the V segment lost 1 base, leaving 3 bases of the junction unmatched. This chain's CDR3 is CASSLDRGSYGYTF. In DNA form, the CDR3 reads TGTGCCAGCAGCTTAGACAGGGGAAGCTATGGCTACACCTTC.

This clone has only a few counts. The chain has TRBV3-1 (or the pseudogene TRBV3-2) and TRBJ1-2; no reliable D call. From germline, CDR1 is LGHDT and CDR2 YNNKEL (reference sequence). V was pared by 1 base and J by 10 bases, with 10 bases between. The CDR3 extends over 12 amino acids. The CDR3 bases are TGTGCCAGCAGCCAAGTGAGGGAGGACTACACCTTC. It specifies CASSQVREDYTF.

This rearrangement joins TRBV7-3 to TRBJ2-3, with unresolved D. From germline, CDR1 is SGHTA and CDR2 FQGTGA. V was cut by 5 bases and J by 2 bases, with 8 bases left in between. The CDR3 consists of 13 residues. This CDR3 reads CASSPENTDTQYF. The CDR3 bases are TGTGCCAGCAGCCCAGAAAACACAGATACGCAGTATTTT.

The chain carries TRBV30 and TRBJ2-2, with a possible D match to TRBD1 (5 bases). The CDR3 spans 13 residues. Trimming removed 1 base at V and 3 bases at J, with 6 bases between. Germline CDR1 GTSNPN, CDR2 SVGIG (reference sequence). The CDR3 region has the DNA TGTGCCTGGAGTGAGGGGTACACCGGGGAGCTGTTTTTT. Its translation is CAWSEGYTGELFF.

This clone appeared a single time. The chain carries TRBV11-1 and TRBJ1-1, with D possibly being TRBD1 (5 bases). The CDR3 totals 14 residues. Trimming cost V 2 bases and J 2 bases, with 9 bases left between them. CDR1 and CDR2 (germline): SGHAT, FQDESV (reference sequence). The CDR3 DNA reads TGTGCCAGCAGCTTAAGGACACACAACACTGAAGCTTTCTTT. This codes for CASSLRTHNTEAFF.

V and J are TRBV19 and TRBJ2-2; TRBD1 might be the D (5 bases). Looked up from germline, CDR1 is LNHDA and CDR2 is SQIVND (reference sequence). The CDR3 loop spans 15 amino acids. V lost 8 bases and J lost 5, with 18 bases in between. The DNA for the CDR3 is TGTGCCAGTGGAGCCCGCAGGGATCGGACCGGGGAGCTGTTTTTT. It specifies CASGARRDRTGELFF.

The chain carries TRBV7-8 and TRBJ1-2; tentative D call: TRBD1 (6 bases). Germline CDR1 is SGHVS and CDR2 is FQNEAQ. V dropped 1 base and J dropped 4 bases, with 16 bases sitting between them. The CDR3 totals 16 residues. Written as DNA, the CDR3 is TGTGCCAGCAGCTTAGAAGGGCAGGGGAAAATCTATGGCTACACCTTC. This sequence encodes CASSLEGQGKIYGYTF.

On this clone itself: Other DNA sequences in the same sample also yield this CDR3. This chain uses TRBV6-5 with TRBJ2-1; 13 positions match TRBD2. V was pared by 5 bases and J by 4 bases, with 2 bases of the junction left unmatched. Germline-derived CDR1 and CDR2 are MNHEY and SVGAGI. The CDR3 totals 15 residues. The CDR3 DNA sequence: TGTGCCAGCAGTCGGACTAGCGGGGGATACAATGAGCAGTTCTTC. It is translated as CASSRTSGGYNEQFF.

This chain links TRBV5-4 with TRBJ1-4, with 9 nucleotides matching TRBD1. J lost 8 bases, V lost 1 base, and 3 bases had no gene match. CDR3 length equals 14 residues. Germline V gene sequence: CDR1 SGHNT, CDR2 YYREEE (reference sequence). The CDR3: CASSLNRGQEKLFF. The CDR3 region has the DNA TGTGCCAGCAGCTTGAACAGGGGGCAAGAAAAACTGTTTTTT.

The rearrangement joins TRBV2 to TRBJ1-6; 9 bases align to TRBD1. J lost 9 bases, V lost 7 bases, and 4 bases had no gene match. CDR1 SNHLY and CDR2 FYNNEI come from the germline V gene. This CDR3 has 13 residues. The CDR3: CASMGQGGSPLHF. The CDR3 DNA sequence: TGTGCCAGCATGGGACAGGGTGGTTCACCCCTCCACTTT.

The chain has TRBV7-2 and TRBJ1-2; 7 positions agree with TRBD1. The CDR3 contains 14 residues. Germline trimming cut 5 bases from V and 4 bases from J; bases unmatched to any gene: 7. CDR1 and CDR2 from the germline V gene are SGHTA and FQGNSA. The CDR3 sequence: CASSPGDRSYGYTF. The CDR3 DNA is TGTGCCAGCAGCCCGGGGGACAGATCCTATGGCTACACCTTC.

This chain links TRBV7-3 with TRBJ2-3, with D perhaps matching TRBD1 (6 bases). The V gene's germline CDR1 is SGHTA and CDR2 FQGTGA. The CDR3 totals 15 residues. V lost 0 bases, J lost 0 bases, and 7 bases lay in between. In DNA form, the CDR3 reads TGTGCCAGCAGCTTAACCAGGGGCAGCACAGATACGCAGTATTTT. Its translation: CASSLTRGSTDTQYF.

This clone turned up a few times. The genes are TRBV5-4 and TRBJ2-7; tentative D call: TRBD1 (6 bases). The CDR3 is 14 residues long. V was clipped by 4 bases and J by 7 bases, with 18 bases between them. Germline values: CDR1 SGHNT, CDR2 YYREEE (reference sequence). CDR3 coding DNA: TGTGCCAGCAGCCAGATGCAGGGGCCAAGAGAGCAGTACTTC. Translation: CASSQMQGPREQYF.

This rearrangement joins TRBV27 to TRBJ2-6; D uncertain. From germline, CDR1 is MNHEY and CDR2 SMNVEV (reference sequence). CDR3 length: 15 residues. The ends were cut back, 3 bases at V and 0 bases at J, with 6 bases in the middle. The CDR3 sequence: CASSFELSGANVLTF. For the CDR3, the DNA is TGTGCCAGCAGTTTCGAACTCTCTGGGGCCAACGTCCTGACTTTC.

The genes are TRBV4-1 and TRBJ2-1; D is possibly TRBD2 (7 bases). The CDR3 has 16 amino acids. V lost 4 bases and J 6 bases, leaving 19 bases between the germline ends. Germline CDR1 and CDR2: MGHRA and YSYEKL. CDR3 loop: CASSPDGGGRGNEQFF. For the CDR3, the DNA is TGCGCCAGCAGCCCTGACGGCGGGGGCCGAGGCAATGAGCAGTTCTTC.

The CDR3 coding sequence is TGTGCCAGCTGGTACACAGCGGGGCCTACCTACGAGCAGTACTTC. Encoded protein: CASWYTAGPTYEQYF. The rearrangement uses TRBV6-6 and TRBJ2-7; TRBD2 aligns across 7 bases. Trimming removed 8 bases from V and 2 bases from J; junction bases left unmatched: 12. The CDR3 spans 15 residues. The germline V gene has CDR1 MNHNY and CDR2 SVGAGI (reference sequence).